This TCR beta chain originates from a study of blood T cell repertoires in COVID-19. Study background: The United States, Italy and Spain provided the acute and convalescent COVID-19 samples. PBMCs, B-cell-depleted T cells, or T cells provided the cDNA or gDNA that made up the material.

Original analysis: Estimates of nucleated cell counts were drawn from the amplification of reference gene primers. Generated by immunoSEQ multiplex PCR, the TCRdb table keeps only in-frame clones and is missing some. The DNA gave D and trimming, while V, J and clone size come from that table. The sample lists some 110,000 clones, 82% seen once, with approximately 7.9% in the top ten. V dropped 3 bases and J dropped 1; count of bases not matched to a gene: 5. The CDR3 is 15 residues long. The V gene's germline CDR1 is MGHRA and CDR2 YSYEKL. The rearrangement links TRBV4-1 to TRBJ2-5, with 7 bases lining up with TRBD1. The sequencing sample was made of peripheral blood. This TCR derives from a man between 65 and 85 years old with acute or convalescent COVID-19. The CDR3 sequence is CASSHPGTVQETQYF. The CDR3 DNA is TGCGCCAGCAGCCACCCCGGGACAGTCCAAGAGACCCAGTACTTC.